This T cell receptor (beta chain) was documented in a study of T-cell memory formation after mild COVID-19. Overall study results and limits: Second-wave clones peaking on day 37 lacked confirmed SARS-CoV-2 specificity.

Only a few counts were recorded for this clonotype. Its antigen is not identified. TCRdb re-analysed the 5' RACE reads in MiXCR, keeping a single row per CDR3 protein. The sample contains approximately 440,000 distinct CDR3 sequences, approximately 20% of which appear only once. Germline V gives CDR1 DFQATT, CDR2 SNEGSKA (reference sequence). The CDR3 runs 15 residues. J gave up 9 bases and V 4 bases, and 10 bases lay outside the gene matches. The chain recombines TRBV20-1 with TRBJ1-6; the match to TRBD1 covers 9 bases. The specimen sequenced was PBMCs or a T cell subset sorted from them (not recorded which). The clonotype was recovered from an adult woman who had mild COVID-19 (a few samples of this study predate the infection). Cell type and time point are not known. DNA of the CDR3: TGCAGTGCTACCCCACCGGGACAGGGAAGTTCACCCCTCCACTTT. Residues: CSATPPGQGSSPLHF.